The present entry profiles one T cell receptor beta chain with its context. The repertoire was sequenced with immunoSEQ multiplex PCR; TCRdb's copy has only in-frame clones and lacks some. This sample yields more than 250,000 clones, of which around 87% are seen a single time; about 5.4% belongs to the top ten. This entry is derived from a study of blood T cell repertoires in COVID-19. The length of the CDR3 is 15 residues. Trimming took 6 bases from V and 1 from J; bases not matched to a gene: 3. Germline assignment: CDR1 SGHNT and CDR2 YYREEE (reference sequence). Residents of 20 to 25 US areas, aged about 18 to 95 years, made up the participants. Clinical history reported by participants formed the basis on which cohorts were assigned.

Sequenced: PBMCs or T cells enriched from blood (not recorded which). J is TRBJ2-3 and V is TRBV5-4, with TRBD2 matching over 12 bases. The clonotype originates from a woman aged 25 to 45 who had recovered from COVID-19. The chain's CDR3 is CASTLAGGGTDTQYF. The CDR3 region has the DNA TGTGCCAGCACACTAGCGGGGGGTGGCACAGATACGCAGTATTTT. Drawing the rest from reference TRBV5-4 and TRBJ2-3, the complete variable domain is ETGVTQSPTHLIKTRGQQVTLRCSSQSGHNTVSWYQQALGQGPQFIFQYYREEENGRGNFPPRFSGLQFPNYSSELNVNALELDDSALYLCASTLAGGGTDTQYFGPGTRLTVL.